This TCR beta chain originates from a study of blood T cell repertoires in COVID-19 (dated by TCRdb to 2019 to 2021). Describing the broader study: The collaborator samples originated in the United States, Italy and Spain and spanned the acute and convalescent phases of COVID-19. The material from the prospective study consisted of cDNA or gDNA derived from T cells, B-cell-depleted T cells, or PBMCs. The dataset comprised deeply sampled blood TCRbeta repertoires from subjects exposed to, actively infected with, or recovered from COVID-19. The repertoires were made available in a free public database intended to serve as a resource for research on the immune response to SARS-CoV-2. The samples were drawn from two sources: the first 160 participants of the ongoing ImmuneRACE study, and 1,254 subjects contributed by 6 global collaborators. Nearly every sample came with metadata listing a de-identified subject ID, COVID-19 status, age in years and sex. Where available, HLA class I and class II types were taken from metadata supplied by the sample provider and were not determined by assay-based typing. Broader findings and caveats from the paper: Clinical and demographic metadata were provided uncurated, with the amount varying by source and participant.

Germline trimming amounts to 0 bases on V and 2 bases on J, with 6 as the count of junction bases outside the gene matches. CDR1 and CDR2 were assigned from the germline V gene as SGDLS and YYNGEE. Measured from the cysteine to the phenylalanine, the CDR3 is 17 residues long. Here the CDR3 DNA is all that survives: 51 bases in frame from base 1. Participants in the prospective study were enrolled through a virtual design, were aged 18 to 89 years, and lived in about two dozen United States geographic areas. Cohort assignment in the prospective study relied on participant-reported clinical history from a screening survey and a study questionnaire. Exposed participants were defined as having been in contact with someone with a PCR-confirmed or clinician-diagnosed COVID-19 case within 2 weeks of study entry. In the prospective study, mobile phlebotomists collected whole blood, serum and a nasopharyngeal or oropharyngeal swab from each participant. Prospective study participants could optionally give additional blood draws and questionnaires over an approximately two-month period. Prospective study blood samples were shipped either frozen or at room temperature before DNA extraction.

The immunoSEQ Assay, a bias-controlled multiplex PCR, was used to amplify TCRbeta CDR3 regions from genomic DNA. In the source study's methods: Nucleated cell counts per sample were estimated from amplification of reference gene primers within the assay. Sequence reads were collapsed and filtered to measure the absolute abundance of every unique TCRbeta CDR3 rearrangement. For each sample, productive Simpson clonality was calculated as the square root of Simpson's diversity index across productive rearrangements. Here the immuneACCESS table is served through TCRdb, limited to in-frame sequences with V and J called. Missing clones are a known gap in these copies; in checked studies unresolved V genes cover under half, and the rest lacks a known reason. The DNA gave D and trimming, while V, J and clone size come from that table. The sample table shows approximately 140,000 clones, and around 83% are seen once. Almost 6% of the sample is held by the ten biggest clonotypes.

In its sample, this clone was seen a few times. Its antigen is still unknown. Per-nucleotide qualities are absent, and no much larger clonotype sits a single base away. The rearranged segments are TRBV9 and TRBJ2-2, and TRBD2 aligns with 8 junction nucleotides. This TCR was sampled from a woman between 45 and 65 years old who had been exposed to COVID-19. The sequenced sample was PBMCs or T cells enriched from blood (not recorded which). The CDR3 amino acid sequence is: CASSVGGSGTNTGELFF. The DNA sequence is given as TGTGCCAGCAGCGTAGGGGGTAGCGGGACAAACACCGGGGAGCTGTTTTTT.